The 9 T cell receptor beta chains given below trace back to one sample, sequenced in a study of shared clonotypes between healthy human individuals (TCRdb year 2020). CD8 naive samples consisted of CD45RO-negative cells that were positively selected for CCR7, yielding a CD45RA+CCR7+ population without TemRA cells. Library generation was performed with the immunoSEQ multiplex PCR assay. Sourced from immuneACCESS, this table was stored by TCRdb with only in-frame sequences that have V and J called. A share of the clones is absent; for the studies checked, an unresolved V gene accounts for under half, and the remainder has no known explanation. The sample table shows some 580,000 clones, and roughly 98% are seen once. The ten largest account for 0.3% of the sample. The sequencing input was naive CD8+ T cells sorted from blood. The cell subset or site label, as the study defines it: CD45RA+CCR7+. All receptors derive from a man aged 25-40 years in good health.

V and J are TRBV30 and TRBJ2-2; D unclear. With 2 bases removed from V and 6 bases from J, the gap between germline ends came to 13 bases. Germline CDR1 reads GTSNPN; CDR2 reads SVGIG (reference sequence). CDR3 length: 14 amino acids. The CDR3 coding sequence is TGTGCCTGGAGTCCTAAAAGCTGGGCCGGGGAGCTGTTTTTT. Its protein product is CAWSPKSWAGELFF. Supplemented by reference TRBV30 and TRBJ2-2, the full variable domain reads SQTIHQWPATLVQPVGSPLSLECTVEGTSNPNLYWYRQAAGRGLQLLFYSVGIGQISSEVPQNLSASRPQDRQFILSSKKLLLSDSGFYLCAWSPKSWAGELFFGEGSRLTVL.

For this clone: This same CDR3 is encoded by further DNA sequences in the sample. The chain is built from TRBV4-1 and TRBJ2-7; D is unresolved. Trimming took off 1 base at V and 4 bases at J, with 8 bases between the two ends. Germline values: CDR1 MGHRA, CDR2 YSYEKL. The length of the CDR3 is 13 residues. The CDR3 loop is CASSQVGVYEQYF. CDR3 sequence (DNA): TGCGCCAGCAGCCAAGTTGGGGTATACGAGCAGTACTTC.

J is TRBJ1-1 and V is TRBV6-1; the D gene is possibly TRBD1 (5 bases). V lost 2 bases, J lost 1 base, and 8 bases lay in between. The CDR3 has 14 residues. Germline values: CDR1 MNHNS, CDR2 SASEGT. CDR3 in amino acids: CASSELGGNTEAFF. DNA for the CDR3: TGTGCCAGCAGTGAATTGGGGGGGAACACTGAAGCTTTCTTT.

The chain combines TRBV4-3 with TRBJ1-1; no reliable D call. There are 17 residues in the CDR3. Trimming stripped 0 bases from V and 5 bases from J, with 19 bases between. The germline V gene encodes CDR1 LGHNA and CDR2 YSLEER. CDR3 bases: TGCGCCAGCAGCCAAGAAAGTCGTTCCGGGGTCCATACTGAAGCTTTCTTT. This encodes CASSQESRSGVHTEAFF.

The rearrangement joins TRBV6-6 to TRBJ2-1; 7 positions match TRBD2. Trimming at V came to 4 bases and at J to 8 bases, leaving 8 bases not matched to a gene. Germline CDR1 is MNHNY and CDR2 is SVGAGI (reference sequence). The CDR3 loop spans 14 amino acids. This CDR3 is CASSSTSGIYEQFF. As DNA, the CDR3 is TGTGCCAGCAGTTCGACCAGCGGGATCTATGAGCAGTTCTTC.

This clone was detected only a few times. The chain links TRBV15 to TRBJ2-7; D call uncertain. Germline V gene lookup returns CDR1 LNHNV and CDR2 YYDKDF (reference sequence). The CDR3 is made up of 13 amino acids. V was shortened by 2 bases and J by 0 bases, with 5 bases between the two germline ends. CDR3 nucleotides: TGTGCCACCAGCAGAAGGCGCTCCTACGAGCAGTACTTC. Protein sequence: CATSRRRSYEQYF.

V and J are TRBV27 and TRBJ1-1; no reliable D call. Per germline, CDR1 MNHEY and CDR2 SMNVEV (reference sequence). The CDR3 is made up of 13 amino acids. V was shortened by 4 bases and J by 8 bases, with 14 bases between the two germline ends. The CDR3 DNA reads TGTGCCAGCAGTTCTCCGGTAGGGCGAGAAGCTTTCTTT. This codes for CASSSPVGREAFF.

This chain's CDR3 is CASSVTSGYTGELFF. CDR3 bases: TGTGCCAGCAGCGTGACTAGCGGCTACACCGGGGAGCTGTTTTTT. V gene TRBV5-6 combines with J gene TRBJ2-2; 9 nucleotides match TRBD2. Looked up from germline, CDR1 is SGHDT and CDR2 is YYEEEE. The V segment lost 4 bases and the J segment 3 bases; nucleotides outside the gene matches: 4. This CDR3 comprises 15 residues.

The chain employs TRBV30 and TRBJ2-7, with D possibly TRBD2 on 5 matching bases. The length of the CDR3 is 12 residues. Trimming pared 1 base from V and 5 bases from J, leaving 9 bases between. Germline CDR1 is GTSNPN and CDR2 is SVGIG (reference sequence). The CDR3 sequence is CAWSAHGNEQYF. Written as DNA, the CDR3 is TGTGCCTGGAGTGCCCACGGGAACGAGCAGTACTTC.